The 20 T cell receptor beta chains listed next were all sequenced from one sample in a study of beta chain features in type 1 diabetes. The study reverse transcribed the entire isolated RNA, so it sequenced expressed TCRB transcripts. Sequencing used immunoSEQ multiplex PCR; TCRdb keeps in-frame clones, though not all of them. The table shows over 350,000 clones, with about 14% occurring only once. The sequenced material came from naive CD4+ T cells from blood. The receptors stem from a woman aged 18-35 years in good health.

The sample holds a few counts of this clone. An end of the junction does not agree with germline; a read error may underlie this. The chain recombines TRBV29-1 with TRBJ1-3; unclear D gene. Germline lookup yields CDR1 SQVTM and CDR2 ANQGSEA. CDR3 length equals 8 residues. CDR3 sequence reads: CSVEGGIF. CDR3 in DNA: TGCAGCGTTGAAGGTGGCATTTTT.

This clone has more than one count but fewer than ten. V usage is TRBV4-3 and J usage is TRBJ2-7; 9 bases align to TRBD2. This CDR3 is built from 17 residues. CDR1 is LGHNA, CDR2 YSLEER, per germline. After removal of 1 base from V and 1 base from J, the junction contained 8 bases not matched to a gene. DNA of the CDR3: TGCGCCAGCAGCCAAGCCCGTTGGGCGGGAGGGTCCTACGAGCAGTACTTC. Translated, it gives CASSQARWAGGSYEQYF.

This clone occurred a few times. This chain uses TRBV15 with TRBJ2-1; a possible D gene is TRBD2 (6 bases). This CDR3 comprises 17 residues. Germline CDR1 reads LNHNV; CDR2 reads YYDKDF (reference sequence). Trimming left V 5 bases short and J 2 bases short, with 19 bases between. CDR3 coding DNA: TGTGCCACCAGCTCAGGTCGGAATAGCGGACCCTACAATGAGCAGTTCTTC. It encodes CATSSGRNSGPYNEQFF.

The chain combines TRBV6-5 with TRBJ1-1; 7 bases map to TRBD1. The germline gives CDR1 MNHEY, CDR2 SVGAGI. This CDR3 is 14 amino acids long. V dropped 6 bases and J dropped 6; count of bases not matched to a gene: 10. CDR3 amino acids: CASRGPDRDPEAFF. The DNA for the CDR3 is TGTGCCAGCAGAGGACCCGACAGGGACCCTGAAGCTTTCTTT.

This clone was counted a few times. The chain uses TRBV7-9 and TRBJ2-1; 9 nucleotides match TRBD2. The CDR3 runs to 17 residues. The germline V gene has CDR1 SEHNR and CDR2 FQNEAQ (reference sequence). V shed 0 bases and J 2 bases; nucleotides not matched to a gene: 5. The CDR3 reads CASSLASGSRAYNEQFF. Here the CDR3 DNA reads TGTGCCAGCAGCTTAGCTAGCGGGAGCAGAGCCTACAATGAGCAGTTCTTC.

A few counts support this clone. The CDR3 sequence is CASSLNRGQYNEQFF. In nucleotides, the CDR3 is TGTGCCAGCAGTTTGAACAGGGGGCAGTACAATGAGCAGTTCTTC. This chain joins TRBV6-5 and TRBJ2-1; 9 bases are a match to TRBD1. The CDR3 sequence is 15 residues long. Germline V lookup: CDR1 MNHEY, CDR2 SVGAGI. Unmatched junction bases numbered 5, after V lost 4 bases and J lost 4 bases.

This clone was counted a few times. The rearrangement links TRBV30 to TRBJ2-1; 10 bases align to TRBD1. This CDR3 region has 13 residues. Germline trimming cut 8 bases from V and 8 bases from J; bases unmatched to any gene: 9. Per the germline V gene, CDR1 is GTSNPN and CDR2 is SVGIG (reference sequence). The CDR3 DNA reads TGTGCCCAAGAGAGAGGGACAGGGGATGAGCAGTTCTTC. Amino acid sequence: CAQERGTGDEQFF.

The table lists this clone with a count of one. The chain carries TRBV6-1 and TRBJ2-3; no firm D call. This CDR3 spans 13 amino acids. The germline V gene encodes CDR1 MNHNS and CDR2 SASEGT. V lost 6 bases and J lost 3, with 10 bases in between. The DNA for the CDR3 is TGTGCCAGCAGGGAGCTTCTGACAGATACGCAGTATTTT. Amino acids: CASRELLTDTQYF.

This chain connects TRBV30 to TRBJ2-1; the match to TRBD2 covers 16 bases. From germline, CDR1 is GTSNPN and CDR2 SVGIG (reference sequence). Losses at the gene ends were 2 bases for V and 10 bases for J; bases not matched to a gene: 5. CDR3 size: 15 residues. This CDR3 reads CAWSPPGLAGGEQFF. CDR3 DNA sequence: TGTGCCTGGAGTCCTCCGGGACTAGCGGGGGGGGAGCAGTTCTTC.

This clone was picked up a small number of times. This chain joins TRBV27 and TRBJ1-1, with a tentative D call TRBD1 (5 bases). Looked up from germline, CDR1 is MNHEY and CDR2 is SMNVEV (reference sequence). CDR3 length: 13 residues. V lost 6 bases to trimming and J lost 6 bases, with 14 bases between them. The CDR3 DNA sequence: TGTGCCAGCAGAACCACAGGAACGGCTGAAGCTTTCTTT. Translated, it gives CASRTTGTAEAFF.

A few counts support this clone. The chain employs TRBV30 and TRBJ1-1; D is undetermined. Germline V gives CDR1 GTSNPN, CDR2 SVGIG (reference sequence). CDR3 length: 12 amino acids. V lost 2 bases to trimming and J lost 5 bases, with 9 bases between them. For the CDR3, the DNA is TGTGCCTGGAGTTCGGGGAGAACTGAAGCTTTCTTT. It codes for CAWSSGRTEAFF.

This clone was observed a few times. The chain carries TRBV30 and TRBJ1-2; perhaps TRBD1 as D (5 bases). Trimming removed 8 bases at V and 2 bases at J, with 12 bases between. The length of the CDR3 is 12 residues. Germline V gene sequence: CDR1 GTSNPN, CDR2 SVGIG (reference sequence). CDR3 bases: TGTGCCCGAGTCCGACAGAACTATGGCTACACCTTC. Protein sequence: CARVRQNYGYTF.

This sequence joins TRBV15 and TRBJ1-5, with D hard to call. The V end was cut by 3 bases, the J end by 5 bases, with 11 bases between. CDR1 and CDR2 (germline): LNHNV, YYDKDF (reference sequence). CDR3 length: 14 amino acids. The CDR3 DNA reads TGTGCCACCAGCAGCCGAGGAGGTTATCAGCCCCAGCATTTT. This sequence encodes CATSSRGGYQPQHF.

This clone was recorded a few times. The CDR3, as DNA: TGTGCCAGCAGCCTTTGGCGGGAGTCCCATGAGCAGTTCTTC. Protein sequence: CASSLWRESHEQFF. The chain has TRBV14 and TRBJ2-1, with 7 bases that match TRBD2. This CDR3 is 14 amino acids long. Looked up from germline, CDR1 is SGHDN and CDR2 is FVKESK. The V segment lost 4 bases and the J segment 8 bases; nucleotides outside the gene matches: 8. Together with reference TRBV14 and TRBJ2-1, the CDR3 gives the full variable domain: EAGVTQFPSHSVIEKGQTVTLRCDPISGHDNLYWYRRVMGKEIKFLLHFVKESKQDESGMPNNRFLAERTGGTYSTLKVQPAELEDSGVYFCASSLWRESHEQFFGPGTRLTVL.

This clone was picked up a small number of times. The genes are TRBV15 and TRBJ2-1, with 11 bases that match TRBD1. The CDR3 is made up of 14 amino acids. V shed 3 bases and J 7 bases; nucleotides not matched to a gene: 2. CDR1 and CDR2 from the germline V gene are LNHNV and YYDKDF (reference sequence). The CDR3 loop reads CATSSRDRGNEQFF. CDR3 coding DNA: TGTGCCACCAGCAGCCGGGACAGGGGGAATGAGCAGTTCTTC. Together with reference TRBV15 and TRBJ2-1, the CDR3 gives the full variable domain: DAMVIQNPRYQVTQFGKPVTLSCSQTLNHNVMYWYQQKSSQAPKLLFHYYDKDFNNEADTPDNFQSRRPNTSFCFLDIRSPGLGDTAMYLCATSSRDRGNEQFFGPGTRLTVL.

This clone was seen a handful of times. DNA for the CDR3: TGTGCCAGCAGCTTAGTCACCAATTCGGGCGAGCAGTACTTC. This sequence encodes CASSLVTNSGEQYF. The chain combines TRBV7-2 with TRBJ2-7; unclear D gene. The V and J ends lost 1 base and 6 bases respectively, with 13 bases between them. CDR3 length equals 14 residues. Germline V lookup: CDR1 SGHTA, CDR2 FQGNSA.

This clone was detected a few times. The J gene is TRBJ2-1, the V gene TRBV5-1; possibly TRBD2 for D (6 bases). This CDR3 spans 15 amino acids. Per the germline V gene, CDR1 is SGHRS and CDR2 is YFSETQ. Trimming removed 4 bases from V and 2 bases from J, with 13 bases in between. The CDR3 DNA follows: TGCGCCAGCAGCATCGGGACTGGAACCTACAATGAGCAGTTCTTC. Translating it yields CASSIGTGTYNEQFF.

There are a few counts of this clone. The V call is TRBV18, the J call TRBJ1-5; 7 bases align to TRBD1. Germline-derived CDR1 and CDR2 are KGHSH and LQKENI. V gave up 3 bases and J gave up 3 bases; unmatched junction bases: 5. The CDR3 runs 15 residues. CDR3 region: CASSPGTANNQPQHF. CDR3 nucleotides: TGTGCCAGCTCACCTGGGACAGCCAACAATCAGCCCCAGCATTTT.

This rearrangement joins TRBV15 to TRBJ2-1; the D gene is possibly TRBD2 (6 bases). From germline, CDR1 is LNHNV and CDR2 YYDKDF (reference sequence). This CDR3 spans 14 amino acids. V lost 1 base and J 8 bases, leaving 12 bases between the germline ends. CDR3 amino acids: CATSRVLGGDEQFF. The CDR3 DNA sequence: TGTGCCACCAGCAGAGTTCTAGGCGGGGATGAGCAGTTCTTC.

V and J are TRBV7-9 and TRBJ1-5; D uncertain. CDR1 is SEHNR, CDR2 FQNEAQ, per germline (reference sequence). V was clipped by 3 bases and J by 0 bases, with 6 bases between them. The CDR3 contains 14 residues. Written as DNA, the CDR3 is TGTGCCAGCAGCTTCGGGAATAGCAATCAGCCCCAGCATTTT. It codes for CASSFGNSNQPQHF.